The sequence of this T cell receptor beta chain was determined in a study of blood T cell repertoires in COVID-19. Study as a whole: Samples of COVID-19 (acute and convalescent) were obtained from the United States, Italy and Spain.

Authors' analysis steps: From reference gene primer amplification, estimates of nucleated cell counts were derived. Some clones are missing from TCRdb's copy, which holds only in-frame ones; the method was immunoSEQ multiplex PCR. V, J and clone size are those of that table, while D and trimming were read from the DNA. The table has 150,000 to 200,000 clones, roughly 84% seen once. Participants came from some 26 US areas, aged roughly 18 to 89 years. Allocation to cohorts depended on clinical history reported by the participants. Looked up from germline, CDR1 is SGDLS and CDR2 is YYNGEE. CDR3 length: 17 residues. V dropped 4 bases and J dropped 1; count of bases not matched to a gene: 5.

Sequencing input: PBMCs or T cells enriched from blood (not recorded which). The sequence was obtained from a woman between 45 and 60 years old who had recovered from COVID-19. The chain uses TRBV9 and TRBJ2-6; TRBD1 agrees at 10 bases. CDR3 amino acids: CASSPGDRGSGANVLTF. CDR3 nucleotide sequence: TGTGCCAGCAGCCCGGGGGACAGGGGATCTGGGGCCAACGTCCTGACTTTC.